This T cell receptor (beta chain) is from a study of blood T cell repertoires in COVID-19. In the study overall: Both acute and convalescent COVID-19 samples were obtained from the United States, Italy and Spain. PBMCs, B-cell-depleted T cells, or T cells provided the cDNA or gDNA that made up the material.

This CDR3 region has 16 residues. V was cut by 0 bases and J by 3 bases, with 13 bases left in between. Germline V lookup: CDR1 SGHDT, CDR2 YYEEEE. Per the original data handling: Counts of nucleated cells, estimated from reference gene primer amplification, were obtained. Profiling relied on immunoSEQ multiplex PCR, and the TCRdb table lists in-frame clones only, not all of them. That table is the source of V, J and clone size, and D and trimming were worked out from the DNA. The table includes roughly 200,000 clones, 82% detected once. Enrolment of Seattle patients took place during active infection, and they were followed longitudinally.

This sequence originates from a woman older than 75 with COVID-19, enrolled during active disease. The sample was peripheral blood. This chain connects TRBV5-6 to TRBJ1-5; tentative D call: TRBD1 (5 bases). The CDR3: CASSLGAGVPNQPQHF. Here the CDR3 DNA reads TGTGCCAGCAGCTTGGGGGCGGGGGTCCCCAATCAGCCCCAGCATTTT.